This TCR beta chain was found in a study of CD4 and CD8 cells across lung adenocarcinoma regions. TCRdb processed the PCR reads anew with MiXCR; each CDR3 protein has one entry. The sample contains several thousand distinct CDR3 sequences, 45% to 55% of which appear only once. Samples came from patients with localized non-small cell lung adenocarcinoma. The V and J ends lost 4 bases and 9 bases respectively, with 22 bases between them. Germline CDR1 is SEHNR and CDR2 is FQNEAQ (reference sequence). There are 16 residues in the CDR3. What was sequenced was CD8+ T cells from the center of a lung tumor. This TCR came from a male donor with lung adenocarcinoma. The CD4 and CD8 labels of this study may be unreliable. This chain connects TRBV7-9 to TRBJ2-1, with D uncertain. CDR3 region: CASSSLRTQASVEQFF. The DNA for the CDR3 is TGTGCCAGCAGCTCACTAAGGACCCAGGCCAGTGTTGAGCAGTTCTTC.